This T cell receptor (beta chain) was identified in a study of cytomegalovirus exposure and HLA in healthy donors. Turning to this clone: Its antigen is not known.

V was trimmed by 3 bases and J by 0 bases, leaving 9 bases between them. This CDR3 has 14 amino acids. Germline-derived CDR1 and CDR2 are GTSNPN and SVGIG (reference sequence). Regarding the study as a whole: It was reported that TCR beta sequences correctly inferred the HLA-A and HLA-B alleles for most subjects. Most CMV-associated TCR beta chains were later found to appear HLA-restricted.

Healthy bone marrow donors supplied every sample. 60 Vbeta and 13 Jbeta primers were used in PCR. The repertoire was sequenced with immunoSEQ multiplex PCR; TCRdb's copy has only in-frame clones and lacks some. The data hold more than 200,000 clones, with roughly 80% observed a single time. The sequencing input was PBMCs. The clonotype comes from a middle-aged man in good health and CMV-seronegative. The V gene is TRBV30, the J gene TRBJ2-1; TRBD2 might be the D (6 bases). The CDR3, as DNA: TGTGCCTGGAGGGACGGGAGCTCCTACAATGAGCAGTTCTTC. Amino acid sequence: CAWRDGSSYNEQFF.